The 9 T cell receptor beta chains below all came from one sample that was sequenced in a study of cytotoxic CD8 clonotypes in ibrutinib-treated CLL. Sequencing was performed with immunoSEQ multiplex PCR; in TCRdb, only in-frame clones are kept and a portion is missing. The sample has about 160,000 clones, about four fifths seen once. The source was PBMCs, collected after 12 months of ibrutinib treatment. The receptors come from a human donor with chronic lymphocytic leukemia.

CDR3 nucleotide sequence: TGTGCCAGCAGTGACGCCCGGAACAGGGCCCAAAACATTCAGTACTTC. Translation gives CASSDARNRAQNIQYF. This sequence joins TRBV6-4 and TRBJ2-4; tentative D call: TRBD1 (6 bases). V lost 2 bases, J lost 5 bases, and 16 bases lay in between. This CDR3 has 16 amino acids. The germline V gene has CDR1 MRHNA and CDR2 SNTAGT.

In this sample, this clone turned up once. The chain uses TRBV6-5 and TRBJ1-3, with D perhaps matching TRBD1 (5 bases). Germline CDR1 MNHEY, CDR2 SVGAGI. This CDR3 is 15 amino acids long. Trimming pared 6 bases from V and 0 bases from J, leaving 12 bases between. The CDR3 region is CASSPRERSGNTIYF. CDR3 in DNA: TGTGCCAGCAGCCCCAGGGAGCGCTCTGGAAACACCATATATTTT.

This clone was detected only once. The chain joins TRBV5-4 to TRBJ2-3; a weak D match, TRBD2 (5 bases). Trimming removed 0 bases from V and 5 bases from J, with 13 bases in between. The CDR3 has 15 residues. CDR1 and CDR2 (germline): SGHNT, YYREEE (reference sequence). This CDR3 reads CASSLAGRGRDTQYF. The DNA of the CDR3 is TGTGCCAGCAGCTTGGCTGGGAGAGGCAGAGATACGCAGTATTTT.

The CDR3 DNA reads as TGTGCCAGCAGCTCCGGACTAGCGGCGAGAGAGACCCAGTACTTC. Protein sequence: CASSSGLAARETQYF. This chain connects TRBV7-3 to TRBJ2-5; TRBD2 agrees at 10 bases. The V and J ends lost 4 bases and 4 bases, in that order; junction bases with no gene match: 6. This CDR3 comprises 15 residues. Germline CDR1 and CDR2: SGHTA and FQGTGA.

The CDR3 DNA reads as TGTGCCAGCAGTTCAGAGGGGGTTGGCACCGGGGAGCTGTTTTTT. Translation: CASSSEGVGTGELFF. The chain joins TRBV27 to TRBJ2-2; possible D gene TRBD1, 6 bases. This CDR3 has 15 residues. Germline loops: CDR1 MNHEY, CDR2 SMNVEV (reference sequence). V dropped 4 bases and J dropped 4 bases, with 13 bases sitting between them.

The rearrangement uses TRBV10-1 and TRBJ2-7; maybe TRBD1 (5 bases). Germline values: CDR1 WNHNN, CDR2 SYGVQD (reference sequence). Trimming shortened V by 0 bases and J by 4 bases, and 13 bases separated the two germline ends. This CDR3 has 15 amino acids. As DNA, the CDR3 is TGCGCCAGCAGTGAGTCGAAGGGGCCCCCATACGAGCAGTACTTC. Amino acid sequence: CASSESKGPPYEQYF.

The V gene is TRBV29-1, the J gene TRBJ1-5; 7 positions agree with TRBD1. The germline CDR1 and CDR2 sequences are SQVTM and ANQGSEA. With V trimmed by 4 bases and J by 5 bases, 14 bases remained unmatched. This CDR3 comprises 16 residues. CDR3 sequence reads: CSVVRIRQGWHQPQHF. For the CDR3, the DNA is TGCAGCGTTGTCCGTATCCGACAGGGATGGCATCAGCCCCAGCATTTT.

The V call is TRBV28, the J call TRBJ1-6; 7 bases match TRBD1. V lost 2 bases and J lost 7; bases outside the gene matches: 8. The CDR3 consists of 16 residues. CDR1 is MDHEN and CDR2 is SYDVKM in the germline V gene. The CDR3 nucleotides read TGTGCCAGCAGTTTAGGGACAGCAATCATAAATTCACCCCTCCACTTT. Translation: CASSLGTAIINSPLHF.

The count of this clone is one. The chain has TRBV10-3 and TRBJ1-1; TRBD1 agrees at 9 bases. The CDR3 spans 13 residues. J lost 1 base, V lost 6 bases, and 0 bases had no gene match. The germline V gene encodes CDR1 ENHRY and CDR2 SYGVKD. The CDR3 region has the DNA TGTGCCATCAGGGGACAGGGGAACACTGAAGCTTTCTTT. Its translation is CAIRGQGNTEAFF.